This T cell receptor (beta chain) was profiled in a study of identical twins. Points from the study as a whole: Clonotypes of the beta chain that were abundant in cord blood carried fewer insertions (memory repertoires showed none).

Everyone who gave samples was a healthy Caucasian. The junction had 13 bases not matched to a gene; V was cut back by 5 bases and J by 0 bases. This CDR3 contains 18 residues. Germline V gene data show CDR1 as MNHEY and CDR2 as SMNVEV (reference sequence). TCRdb analysed the 5' RACE reads with MiXCR anew, one entry per CDR3 protein. The sample lists about 260,000 distinct CDR3 sequences, around 7% occurring once. This clonotype was picked up many times. Its antigen is not known. This sample also belongs to another study, concerning yellow fever vaccine responses in identical twins. This second study notes: Twins reportedly showed a vaccine T cell response that seemed partly convergent and partly personalized.

Sequencing input: memory (CD45RO+) T cells sorted from blood. The chain recombines TRBV27 with TRBJ1-5, with 7 bases that match TRBD1. The receptor's source is a woman aged 18-30 years in good health. The DNA of the CDR3 is TGTGCCAGCAGTGCCACCCCCCCGGGACAGTATAGCAATCAGCCCCAGCATTTT. This translates into CASSATPPGQYSNQPQHF.